Detailed here is one TCR beta chain. These data belong to a study of blood T cell repertoires in COVID-19. Background on the study: Sources were T cells, B-cell-depleted T cells, or PBMCs; the material itself was cDNA or gDNA.

Original analysis: Reference gene primer amplification yielded estimated nucleated cell counts. Clones were sequenced by immunoSEQ multiplex PCR, and TCRdb holds only the in-frame ones, with some missing. Clone size and the V and J calls come from that table; the DNA yielded D and trimming. The sample has some 150,000 clones, roughly 86% seen once. The TCR sequence derives from a human donor in a cohort sampled during active COVID-19. Sequenced material: peripheral blood.

The CDR3 is CASSLSDAGGEKLFF. For the CDR3, the DNA is TGTGCCAGCAGCTTATCTGACGCCGGCGGTGAAAAACTGTTTTTT. The rearrangement uses TRBV5-4 and TRBJ1-4; no definite D call. Germline CDR1 SGHNT, CDR2 YYREEE (reference sequence). CDR3 length: 15 residues. The germline V and J ends were trimmed by 2 bases and 7 bases, with 15 bases remaining between them.